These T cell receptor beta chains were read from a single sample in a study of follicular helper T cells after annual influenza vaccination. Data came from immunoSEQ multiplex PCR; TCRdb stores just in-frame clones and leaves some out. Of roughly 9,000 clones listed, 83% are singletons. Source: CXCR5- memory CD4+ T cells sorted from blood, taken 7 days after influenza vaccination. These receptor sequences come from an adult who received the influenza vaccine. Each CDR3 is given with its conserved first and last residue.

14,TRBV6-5,CASSYSSGTLEQYF
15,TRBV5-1,CASLRSPGQGEKLFF
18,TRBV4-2,CASSQGSSGASNTGELFF
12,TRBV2,CASSTTGFGYTF
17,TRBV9,CASSVGSRVASGNTIYF
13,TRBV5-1,CASKGQPSYEQYF
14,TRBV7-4,CASSLVRGSDGYTF
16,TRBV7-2,CASSLVGQGANYGYTF
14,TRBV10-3,CAIRETGGGYEQYF
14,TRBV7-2,CASSPVADIYGYTF
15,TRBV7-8,CASSLKRAQAETQYF
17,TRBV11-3,CASSLDLIRGGNTEAFF
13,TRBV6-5,CASSPPENTEAFF
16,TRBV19,CASSILGAGSSYEQYF
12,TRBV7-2,CASSPGREKLFF
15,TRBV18,CASSRETGRNSPLHF
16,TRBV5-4,CASSLDPRSAKNIQYF
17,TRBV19,CASSIETGARSYNEQFF
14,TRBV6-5,CASSYRDSTDTQYF
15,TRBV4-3,CASSQGRGGNTEAFF
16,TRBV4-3,CASSQEATGAIDEQYF
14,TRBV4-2,CASSQEHGVRGLFF
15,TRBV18,CASSPPRGAAEKLFF
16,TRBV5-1,CASSFVPLGGRNEQFF
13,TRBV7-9,CASGTEVNTEAFF
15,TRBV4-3,CASSQWLAGGLEQFF
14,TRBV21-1,CASSKGGRDGGYTF
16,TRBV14,CASSRTGGGFRAEQYF
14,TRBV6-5,CASSYRDSANEQFF
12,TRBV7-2,CASSPAARELFF
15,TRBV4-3,CASSQDGAGNYGYTF
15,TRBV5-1,CASSYGGSSTDTQYF
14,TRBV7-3,CASSLAGGYNEQFF
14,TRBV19,CASRRETTGYGYTF